Each of the 26 T cell receptor beta chains below was sequenced from the same sample in a study of blood T cell repertoires in COVID-19. Sequenced by immunoSEQ multiplex PCR; TCRdb stores in-frame clones only, minus some. This repertoire shows around 250,000 clones, 86% found once; its top ten account for about 3.6%. The sequencing input was peripheral blood. The receptors were sampled from a man aged 18 to 30 with active or convalescent COVID-19.

This chain links TRBV19 with TRBJ1-2; D gene uncertain. Looked up from germline, CDR1 is LNHDA and CDR2 is SQIVND (reference sequence). Trimming stripped 1 base from V and 5 bases from J, with 11 bases between. The CDR3 sequence is 14 residues long. CDR3 sequence reads: CASSIGGSKYGYTF. DNA of the CDR3: TGTGCCAGTAGTATAGGTGGCAGTAAATATGGCTACACCTTC.

The chain combines TRBV18 with TRBJ1-1, with D possibly TRBD1 on 6 matching bases. The CDR3 is 14 residues long. The V and J ends lost 8 bases and 4 bases respectively, with 17 bases between them. Germline assignment: CDR1 KGHSH and CDR2 LQKENI. The CDR3 spells CASRQAEGITEAFF. Written as DNA, the CDR3 is TGTGCCAGCCGACAGGCCGAAGGTATCACTGAAGCTTTCTTT.

The chain links TRBV19 to TRBJ1-5; D is possibly TRBD1 (6 bases). Trimming stripped 5 bases from V and 6 bases from J, with 14 bases between. The CDR3 spans 14 residues. CDR1 is LNHDA, CDR2 SQIVND, per germline (reference sequence). CDR3 sequence reads: CASSPQGITQPQHF. DNA of the CDR3: TGTGCCAGTAGTCCGCAGGGGATCACTCAGCCCCAGCATTTT.

The CDR3 region is CASRRDRQETQYF. DNA for the CDR3: TGTGCCAGCAGGCGGGACAGACAAGAGACCCAGTACTTC. The chain has TRBV3-1 (or the pseudogene TRBV3-2) and TRBJ2-5; D perhaps matches TRBD1 (7 bases). V was cut by 6 bases and J by 2 bases, with 10 bases left in between. Germline V gene data show CDR1 as LGHDT and CDR2 as YNNKEL (reference sequence). The CDR3 sequence is 13 residues long.

CDR3 loop: CASSSRPVRAGSNQPQHF. The CDR3 region has the DNA TGTGCCAGTAGTTCCCGTCCCGTCAGGGCGGGGAGCAATCAGCCCCAGCATTTT. The chain employs TRBV19 and TRBJ1-5; maybe TRBD1 (5 bases). This CDR3 is built from 18 residues. The germline V and J ends were trimmed by 5 bases and 1 base, with 21 bases remaining between them. Germline CDR1 is LNHDA and CDR2 is SQIVND (reference sequence).

The V call is TRBV12-3 or TRBV12-4, the J call TRBJ2-3, with unresolved D. This CDR3 spans 12 amino acids. Trimming pared 4 bases from V and 5 bases from J, leaving 7 bases between. The DNA of the CDR3 is TGTGCCAGCAGTTACCCACTAGATACGCAGTATTTT. It translates to CASSYPLDTQYF.

This chain connects TRBV27 to TRBJ2-7, with 11 nucleotides matching TRBD1. V dropped 10 bases and J dropped 2; count of bases not matched to a gene: 10. CDR1 is MNHEY, CDR2 SMNVEV, per germline (reference sequence). This CDR3 region has 15 residues. Here the CDR3 DNA reads TGTGCCACGGCATTTGGGACAGGGGGGACCTACGAGCAGTACTTC. Translation: CATAFGTGGTYEQYF.

The chain carries TRBV28 and TRBJ2-2; TRBD1 matches 10 bases. With V trimmed by 5 bases and J by 7 bases, 13 bases remained unmatched. The CDR3 has 17 amino acids. Germline V gene lookup returns CDR1 MDHEN and CDR2 SYDVKM. The DNA of the CDR3 is TGTGCCAGCAGTAATAGCGGACAGGGGGAAGGGTTCGGGGAGCTGTTTTTT. Protein: CASSNSGQGEGFGELFF.

V and J are TRBV13 and TRBJ1-1; D is ambiguous. The V and J ends lost 0 bases and 3 bases respectively, with 8 bases between them. The CDR3 totals 14 residues. Germline V lookup: CDR1 PRHDT, CDR2 FYEKMQ (reference sequence). CDR3 region: CASSLGREDTEAFF. The DNA for the CDR3 is TGTGCCAGCAGCTTAGGGCGTGAGGACACTGAAGCTTTCTTT.

This clone was counted a few times. The chain has TRBV28 and TRBJ1-4; D is unclear. V was trimmed by 4 bases and J by 0 bases, leaving 15 bases between them. The CDR3 is 17 amino acids. Germline V gives CDR1 MDHEN, CDR2 SYDVKM. The CDR3 protein is CASSSHVRGATNEKLFF. The CDR3, as DNA: TGTGCCAGCAGTTCACACGTACGGGGTGCAACTAATGAAAAACTGTTTTTT.

The chain employs TRBV29-1 and TRBJ2-5; the D is unclear. Trimming removed 6 bases from V and 2 bases from J, with 4 bases in between. The length of the CDR3 is 10 residues. CDR1 and CDR2 (germline): SQVTM, ANQGSEA. The CDR3 DNA is TGCAGCGTGCGACAAGAGACCCAGTACTTC. Residues: CSVRQETQYF.

The chain links TRBV11-3 to TRBJ2-7, with 7 positions matching TRBD1. The ends lost 8 bases at V and 7 bases at J; junction bases unmatched: 17. Germline V lookup: CDR1 SGHNT, CDR2 YENEEA. The CDR3 extends over 15 amino acids. CDR3 DNA: TGTGCCAGCGAACTCACGTGGACAGGTGGTAAAGAGCAGTACTTC. This encodes CASELTWTGGKEQYF.

The rearrangement joins TRBV18 to TRBJ2-2, with 9 bases aligning to TRBD2. CDR1 is KGHSH, CDR2 LQKENI, per germline. There are 16 residues in the CDR3. J was trimmed by 2 bases and V by 8 bases; bases with no gene match: 9. As DNA, the CDR3 is TGTGCCAGCACAACCGGGCTAGCGGGAAACACCGGGGAGCTGTTTTTT. It codes for CASTTGLAGNTGELFF.

The chain recombines TRBV7-6 with TRBJ2-5; D unresolved. CDR1 is SGHVS and CDR2 is FNYEAQ in the germline V gene. This CDR3 comprises 14 residues. Trimming pared 5 bases from V and 0 bases from J, leaving 10 bases between. CDR3 sequence (DNA): TGTGCCAGCAGCCCCGAGGTGTACCAAGAGACCCAGTACTTC. Protein product: CASSPEVYQETQYF.

The V gene is TRBV6-5, the J gene TRBJ2-5; 8 bases line up with TRBD2. The CDR3 has 11 amino acids. From germline, CDR1 is MNHEY and CDR2 SVGAGI. With 6 bases clipped from V and 9 bases from J, the junction kept 3 bases outside the gene matches. The CDR3 DNA sequence: TGTGCCAGCAGCCGGGGGGGGGCCCAGTACTTC. It encodes CASSRGGAQYF.

The rearrangement links TRBV5-4 to TRBJ2-1; TRBD2 might be the D (5 bases). CDR1 is SGHNT and CDR2 is YYREEE in the germline V gene (reference sequence). The CDR3 sequence is 12 residues long. Trimming shortened V by 5 bases and J by 10 bases, and 13 bases separated the two germline ends. CDR3 bases: TGTGCCAGCAGGGGTGACTCGGGAGAGCAGTTCTTC. This gives the protein CASRGDSGEQFF.

The chain is built from TRBV10-3 and TRBJ1-3, with TRBD1 matching over 7 bases. The CDR3 contains 14 residues. V lost 6 bases, J lost 0 bases, and 2 bases stayed unmatched. Germline V gene data show CDR1 as ENHRY and CDR2 as SYGVKD. The CDR3 region has the DNA TGTGCCATCAGCAGACAGGGCTCTGGAAACACCATATATTTT. Residues: CAISRQGSGNTIYF.

The rearrangement joins TRBV5-4 to TRBJ2-5, with a weak D call TRBD2 (6 bases). The V gene lost 6 bases and the J gene lost 5 bases, with 17 bases spanning the gap. The CDR3 extends over 14 amino acids. Germline CDR1 SGHNT, CDR2 YYREEE (reference sequence). For the CDR3, the DNA is TGTGCCAGCACGGCCGGGACTTCACAGGAGACCCAGTACTTC. Amino acid sequence: CASTAGTSQETQYF.

The V and J genes are TRBV9 and TRBJ1-4; no clear D gene. The germline V gene encodes CDR1 SGDLS and CDR2 YYNGEE. Between the trimmed V and J ends, which lost 1 base and 6 bases, there was a span of 10 bases. CDR3 length: 14 amino acids. The CDR3 loop reads CASSVNQVDEKLFF. The CDR3 coding sequence is TGTGCCAGCAGCGTAAATCAGGTGGATGAAAAACTGTTTTTT.

The rearrangement joins TRBV28 to TRBJ1-6, with D perhaps TRBD1 (5 bases). V was cut by 5 bases and J by 11 bases, with 10 bases left in between. The CDR3 runs to 12 residues. Looked up from germline, CDR1 is MDHEN and CDR2 is SYDVKM. The DNA for the CDR3 is TGTGCCAGCAGTGTAACAGGTACACCCCTCCACTTT. As protein: CASSVTGTPLHF.

The V call is TRBV4-2, the J call TRBJ2-1; 11 bases align to TRBD2. The germline V gene encodes CDR1 LGHNA and CDR2 YNFKEQ. The trim removed 3 bases at V and 6 bases at J, leaving 4 bases unmatched. The CDR3 spans 15 residues. CDR3 region: CASSHYSGGANEQFF. The DNA of the CDR3 is TGTGCCAGCAGCCATTATAGCGGGGGGGCCAATGAGCAGTTCTTC.

This clone came up once. The chain has TRBV6-1 and TRBJ2-7, with a weak D call TRBD2 (7 bases). From germline, CDR1 is MNHNS and CDR2 SASEGT. The CDR3 totals 17 residues. Between the trimmed V and J ends, which lost 0 bases and 4 bases, there was a span of 19 bases. In nucleotides, the CDR3 is TGTGCCAGCAGTGAAGCTTCCCGGAGGGGGGGTCGGTACGAGCAGTACTTC. Amino acid sequence: CASSEASRRGGRYEQYF.

The chain has TRBV3-1 (or the pseudogene TRBV3-2) and TRBJ2-7; a weak D match, TRBD1 (5 bases). The V gene's germline CDR1 is LGHDT and CDR2 YNNKEL (reference sequence). The CDR3 sequence is 13 residues long. V was shortened by 1 base and J by 6 bases, with 10 bases between the two germline ends. The CDR3 DNA sequence: TGTGCCAGCAGCCAAGTGGCAGGGCCCGAGCAGTACTTC. It codes for CASSQVAGPEQYF.

The chain links TRBV5-3 to TRBJ2-7; D might be TRBD2 (6 bases). TRBV5-3 is an ORF for which the function is uncertain. This CDR3 is 16 amino acids long. V was shortened by 7 bases and J by 4 bases, with 24 bases between the two germline ends. The CDR3 DNA follows: TGTGCCAGACGGTCGGCGGGACCCCACTTCGAATACGAGCAGTACTTC. It is translated as CARRSAGPHFEYEQYF.

The chain employs TRBV9 and TRBJ1-5, with D uncertain. From germline, CDR1 is SGDLS and CDR2 YYNGEE. The CDR3 is 14 residues long. Trimming took 3 bases from V and 0 from J, leaving 7 bases between them. The CDR3 is CASSGSSSNQPQHF. Here the CDR3 DNA reads TGTGCCAGCAGCGGTAGTAGTAGCAATCAGCCCCAGCATTTT.

V is TRBV12-3 or TRBV12-4 and J is TRBJ2-5; weak D call: TRBD2 (5 bases). The CDR3 length is 13 residues. Trimming stripped 9 bases from V and 5 bases from J, with 16 bases between. This CDR3 is CASTRESRETQYF. In DNA, the CDR3 is TGTGCCAGTACGAGGGAATCCCGGGAGACCCAGTACTTC.